The 19 T cell receptor beta chains below all came from one sample that was sequenced in a study of type 1 regulatory T cells. What these receptors recognize is not known. TCRdb called the reads again in MiXCR, with one record for every CDR3 protein. The data contain roughly 67,000 distinct CDR3 sequences, about three fifths of them singletons. The sample consisted of cultured T cells, either the whole culture or a sorted T cell fraction (not recorded which). Subset of the sample: Tr1-enriched cell product generated in vitro against host alloantigens. The receptors stem from a human donor in good health.

This chain joins TRBV19 and TRBJ2-7; D unresolved. From germline, CDR1 is LNHDA and CDR2 SQIVND (reference sequence). The CDR3 has 12 amino acids. With 3 bases removed from V and 6 bases from J, the gap between germline ends came to 9 bases. CDR3 coding DNA: TGTGCCAGTAGTATGCCCAGGCGCGAGCAGTACTTC. It translates to CASSMPRREQYF.

The CDR3 reads CSASPPGTSGTNEQFF. The CDR3 DNA follows: TGCAGTGCTTCCCCCCCCGGGACTAGCGGGACCAATGAGCAGTTCTTC. The rearrangement uses TRBV20-1 and TRBJ2-1, with 13 positions matching TRBD2. Per the germline V gene, CDR1 is DFQATT and CDR2 is SNEGSKA (reference sequence). After removal of 5 bases from V and 6 bases from J, the junction contained 10 bases not matched to a gene. There are 16 residues in the CDR3.

A single count supports this clonotype. The chain recombines TRBV7-2 with TRBJ2-1, with TRBD2 matching over 14 bases. Germline V gene data show CDR1 as SGHTA and CDR2 as FQGNSA. This CDR3 contains 16 residues. J was trimmed by 6 bases and V by 4 bases; bases with no gene match: 5. CDR3 in DNA: TGTGCCAGCAGCTCCAATGGACTAGCGGGAGGCAATGAGCAGTTCTTC. As protein: CASSSNGLAGGNEQFF.

The chain couples TRBV14 to TRBJ2-2; the D gene is possibly TRBD2 (6 bases). This CDR3 is built from 13 residues. Trimming pared 4 bases from V and 7 bases from J, leaving 10 bases between. The germline V gene has CDR1 SGHDN and CDR2 FVKESK. The CDR3 region has the DNA TGTGCCAGCAGCCCCGGGAGCTTCGGGGAGCTGTTTTTT. It translates to CASSPGSFGELFF.

CDR3 sequence: CASSSNGGYGAFF. The CDR3 DNA sequence: TGCGCCAGCAGTAGTAACGGGGGCTATGGAGCTTTCTTT. The chain couples TRBV5-1 to TRBJ1-1; maybe TRBD1 (6 bases). The CDR3 spans 13 residues. Germline CDR1 SGHRS, CDR2 YFSETQ. V lost 5 bases to trimming and J lost 10 bases, with 18 bases between them.

In this sample, this clonotype turned up a few times. J is TRBJ1-2 and V is TRBV19, with a weak D call TRBD1 (6 bases). This CDR3 has 15 amino acids. The V and J ends lost 5 bases and 2 bases respectively, with 15 bases between them. Per the germline V gene, CDR1 is LNHDA and CDR2 is SQIVND (reference sequence). CDR3 in amino acids: CASSSTRTVNYGYTF. In nucleotides, the CDR3 is TGTGCCAGTAGTTCCACCCGGACAGTGAACTATGGCTACACCTTC. The full variable domain, completed using reference TRBV19 and TRBJ1-2, is DGGITQSPKYLFRKEGQNVTLSCEQNLNHDAMYWYRQDPGQGLRLIYYSQIVNDFQKGDIAEGYSVSREKKESFPLTVTSAQKNPTAFYLCASSSTRTVNYGYTFGSGTRLTVV.

V is TRBV4-3 and J is TRBJ1-1; TRBD1 agrees at 9 bases. This CDR3 is built from 14 residues. V trimming: 4 bases; J trimming: 4 bases; junction bases outside the gene matches: 4. Germline V gene data show CDR1 as LGHNA and CDR2 as YSLEER. The CDR3 here is CASSPDRGSTEAFF. For the CDR3, the DNA is TGCGCCAGCAGCCCAGACAGGGGGTCCACTGAAGCTTTCTTT.

V is TRBV3-1 and J is TRBJ2-2; no clear D gene. CDR3 length: 12 amino acids. The germline V gene has CDR1 LGHDT and CDR2 YNNKEL (reference sequence). Trimming removed 10 bases at V and 2 bases at J, with 8 bases between. CDR3 bases: TGTGCCACCCCGACTAACACCGGGGAGCTGTTTTTT. Its translation: CATPTNTGELFF.

V is TRBV3-1 and J is TRBJ2-7; TRBD1 might be the D (6 bases). Germline V gives CDR1 LGHDT, CDR2 YNNKEL (reference sequence). This CDR3 has 16 amino acids. V lost 2 bases to trimming and J lost 1 base, with 15 bases between them. In DNA form, the CDR3 reads TGTGCCAGCAGCCAACGACAGACAGGTTTTTCCTACGAGCAGTACTTC. Translated: CASSQRQTGFSYEQYF.

The genes are TRBV10-3 and TRBJ1-2; the match to TRBD1 covers 10 bases. CDR3 size: 17 residues. V was clipped by 3 bases and J by 2 bases; unmatched bases: 9. Germline assignment: CDR1 ENHRY and CDR2 SYGVKD. In nucleotides, the CDR3 is TGTGCCATCAGTGATCCAACAGCGACAGGGGGCAACTATGGCTACACCTTC. Translated, it gives CAISDPTATGGNYGYTF.

V is TRBV20-1 and J is TRBJ1-4; D is undetermined. Germline CDR1 DFQATT, CDR2 SNEGSKA (reference sequence). Trimming took off 5 bases at V and 0 bases at J, with 13 bases between the two ends. The CDR3 length is 15 residues. CDR3 in DNA: TGCAGTGCTGAAGGCGCAGATGCAACTAATGAAAAACTGTTTTTT. Translation gives CSAEGADATNEKLFF.

This chain uses TRBV29-1 with TRBJ2-6, with a possible D match to TRBD1 (5 bases). The CDR3 consists of 18 residues. With 2 bases removed from V and 0 bases from J, the gap between germline ends came to 17 bases. Germline CDR1 SQVTM, CDR2 ANQGSEA. In DNA form, the CDR3 reads TGCAGCGTTGAAAATGAACCTCTCCAGGGCTCTGGGGCCAACGTCCTGACTTTC. Translated, it gives CSVENEPLQGSGANVLTF.

This clonotype is medium-sized in the sample. The V call is TRBV29-1, the J call TRBJ1-3; D perhaps matches TRBD1 (6 bases). CDR3 length: 13 residues. Germline CDR1 and CDR2: SQVTM and ANQGSEA. V lost 7 bases, J lost 3 bases, and 13 bases lay in between. DNA for the CDR3: TGCAGCGGACTCGGGACAAATGGAAACACCATATATTTT. It translates to CSGLGTNGNTIYF.

This clonotype was observed once. This chain joins TRBV6-2 or TRBV6-3 and TRBJ2-7; 7 nucleotides agree with TRBD2. The trim removed 2 bases at V and 8 bases at J, leaving 12 bases unmatched. This CDR3 contains 15 residues. The germline gives CDR1 MNHEY, CDR2 SVGEGT. CDR3 bases: TGTGCCAGCAGTTACCGGCGGGAGTATGTTGGAAAGCAGTACTTC. This translates into CASSYRREYVGKQYF.

The chain is built from TRBV2 and TRBJ2-5; the D is unclear. There are 14 residues in the CDR3. The germline CDR1 and CDR2 sequences are SNHLY and FYNNEI. The ends were cut back, 2 bases at V and 4 bases at J, with 11 bases in the middle. Here the CDR3 reads CASSEFRLGETQYF. The CDR3 DNA reads as TGTGCCAGCAGTGAATTTCGACTCGGAGAGACCCAGTACTTC.

This chain connects TRBV20-1 to TRBJ1-5; 7 nucleotides match TRBD1. With V trimmed by 6 bases and J by 3 bases, 5 bases remained unmatched. This CDR3 spans 13 amino acids. Germline V gene sequence: CDR1 DFQATT, CDR2 SNEGSKA (reference sequence). The CDR3 spells CSAETGHNQPQHF. CDR3 in DNA: TGCAGTGCAGAGACAGGGCACAATCAGCCCCAGCATTTT.

The chain couples TRBV4-1 to TRBJ2-4; weak D call: TRBD2 (6 bases). Trimming left V 1 base short and J 2 bases short, with 15 bases between. Germline CDR1 is MGHRA and CDR2 is YSYEKL. CDR3 length: 17 residues. CDR3 in amino acids: CASSQVEPGVPKNIQYF. The CDR3 DNA sequence: TGCGCCAGCAGCCAAGTTGAACCGGGAGTACCCAAAAACATTCAGTACTTC.

This clonotype was counted between two and nine times. The chain carries TRBV6-2 or TRBV6-3 and TRBJ2-7; 13 bases agree with TRBD2. CDR1 is MNHEY and CDR2 is SVGEGT in the germline V gene. Trimming removed 8 bases from V and 7 bases from J; junction bases left unmatched: 5. The CDR3 spans 13 residues. CDR3 in amino acids: CASGGLAGREQYF. DNA for the CDR3: TGTGCCAGCGGGGGACTAGCGGGACGGGAGCAGTACTTC.

The rearrangement joins TRBV7-2 to TRBJ1-1; D remains ambiguous. The CDR3 spans 13 residues. The germline V gene encodes CDR1 SGHTA and CDR2 FQGNSA. V shed 4 bases and J shed 2 bases, with 8 bases lying between them. This chain's CDR3 is CASSYGRNTEAFF. Written as DNA, the CDR3 is TGTGCCAGCAGCTACGGTCGAAACACTGAAGCTTTCTTT.